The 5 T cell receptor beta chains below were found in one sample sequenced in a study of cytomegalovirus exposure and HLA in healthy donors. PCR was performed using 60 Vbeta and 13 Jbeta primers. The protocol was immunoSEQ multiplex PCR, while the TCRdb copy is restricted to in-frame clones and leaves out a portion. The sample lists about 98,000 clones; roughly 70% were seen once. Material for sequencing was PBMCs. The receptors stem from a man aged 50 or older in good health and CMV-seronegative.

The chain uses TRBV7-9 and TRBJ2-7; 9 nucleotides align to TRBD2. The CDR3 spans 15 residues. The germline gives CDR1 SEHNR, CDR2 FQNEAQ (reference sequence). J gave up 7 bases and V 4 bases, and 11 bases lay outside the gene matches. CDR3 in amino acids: CASSSTLAGVGEQYF. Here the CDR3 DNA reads TGTGCCAGCAGCTCCACGTTAGCGGGAGTGGGGGAGCAGTACTTC. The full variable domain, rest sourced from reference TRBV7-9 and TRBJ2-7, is DTGVSQNPRHKITKRGQNVTFRCDPISEHNRLYWYRQTLGQGPEFLTYFQNEAQLEKSRLLSDRFSAERPKGSFSTLEIQRTEQGDSAMYLCASSSTLAGVGEQYFGPGTRLTVT.

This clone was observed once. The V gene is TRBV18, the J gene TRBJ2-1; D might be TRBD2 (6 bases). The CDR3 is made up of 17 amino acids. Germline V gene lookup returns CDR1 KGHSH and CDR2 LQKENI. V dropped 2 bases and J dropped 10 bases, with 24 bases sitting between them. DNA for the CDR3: TGTGCCAGCTCACCATTTACGGCTAGCGCCCGCGCCAGGGAGCAGTTCTTC. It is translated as CASSPFTASARAREQFF. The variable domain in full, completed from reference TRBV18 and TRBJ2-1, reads NAGVMQNPRHLVRRRGQEARLRCSPMKGHSHVYWYRQLPEEGLKFMVYLQKENIIDESGMPKERFSAEFPKEGPSILRIQQVVRGDSAAYFCASSPFTASARAREQFFGPGTRLTVL.

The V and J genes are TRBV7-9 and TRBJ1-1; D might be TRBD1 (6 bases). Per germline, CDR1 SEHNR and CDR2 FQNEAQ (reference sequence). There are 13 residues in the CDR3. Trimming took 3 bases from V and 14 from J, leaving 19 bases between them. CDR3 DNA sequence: TGTGCCAGCAGCTTGAGTTCAGGGCAGGGGATCTTCTTT. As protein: CASSLSSGQGIFF.

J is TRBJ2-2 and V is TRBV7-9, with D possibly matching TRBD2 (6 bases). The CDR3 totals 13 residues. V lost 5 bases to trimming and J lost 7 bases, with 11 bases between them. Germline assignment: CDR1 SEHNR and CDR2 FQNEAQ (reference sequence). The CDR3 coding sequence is TGTGCCAGCAGCCCAACTAGCAGCGGGGAGCTGTTTTTT. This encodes CASSPTSSGELFF.

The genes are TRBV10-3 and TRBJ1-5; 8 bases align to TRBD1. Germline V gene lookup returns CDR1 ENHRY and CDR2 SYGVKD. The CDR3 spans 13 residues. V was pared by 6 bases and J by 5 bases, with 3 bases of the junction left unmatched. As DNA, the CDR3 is TGTGCCATCAGGGGGGGACAGGATCAGCCCCAGCATTTT. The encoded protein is CAIRGGQDQPQHF.